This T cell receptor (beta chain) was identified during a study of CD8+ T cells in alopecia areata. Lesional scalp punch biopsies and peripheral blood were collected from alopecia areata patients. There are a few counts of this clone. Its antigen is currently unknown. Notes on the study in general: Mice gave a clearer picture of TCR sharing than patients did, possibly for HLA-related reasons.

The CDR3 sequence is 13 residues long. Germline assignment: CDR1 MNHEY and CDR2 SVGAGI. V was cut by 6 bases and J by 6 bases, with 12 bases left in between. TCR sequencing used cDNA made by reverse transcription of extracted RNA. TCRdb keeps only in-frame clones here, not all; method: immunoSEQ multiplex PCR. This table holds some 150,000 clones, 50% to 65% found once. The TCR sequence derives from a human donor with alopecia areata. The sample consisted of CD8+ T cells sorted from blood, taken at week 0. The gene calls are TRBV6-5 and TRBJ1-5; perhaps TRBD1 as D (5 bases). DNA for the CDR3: TGTGCCAGCAGCCCAGGGTCGGCTCAGCCCCAGCATTTT. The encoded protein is CASSPGSAQPQHF.